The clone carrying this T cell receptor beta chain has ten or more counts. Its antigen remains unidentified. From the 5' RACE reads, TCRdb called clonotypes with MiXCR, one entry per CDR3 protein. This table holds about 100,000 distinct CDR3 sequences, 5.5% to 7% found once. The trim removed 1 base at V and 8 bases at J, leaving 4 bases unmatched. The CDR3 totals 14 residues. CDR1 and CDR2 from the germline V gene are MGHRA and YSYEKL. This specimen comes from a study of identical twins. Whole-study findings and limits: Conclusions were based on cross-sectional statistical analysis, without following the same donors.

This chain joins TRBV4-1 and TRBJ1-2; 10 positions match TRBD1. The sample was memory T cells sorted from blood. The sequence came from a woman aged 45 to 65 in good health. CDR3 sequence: CASSQGDRGRGYTF. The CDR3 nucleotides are TGCGCCAGCAGCCAAGGGGACAGGGGACGCGGCTACACCTTC.